These 17 T cell receptor beta chains were sequenced from one sample in a study of blood T cell repertoires in COVID-19. Only in-frame clones appear in the TCRdb table, and some are missing; sequencing was by immunoSEQ multiplex PCR. The table lists some 88,000 clones, about 86% of them singletons, with approximately 6.8% in the top ten. Specimen: peripheral blood. These receptor sequences come from a man between 60 and 70 years old with acute or convalescent COVID-19.

In DNA, the CDR3 is TGTGCCAGTAGGAGGGTCGACTATGGCTACACCTTC. Residues: CASRRVDYGYTF. The chain couples TRBV19 to TRBJ1-2; D ambiguous. This CDR3 is 12 amino acids long. V was cut by 6 bases and J by 3 bases, with 8 bases left in between. CDR1 is LNHDA and CDR2 is SQIVND in the germline V gene (reference sequence).

Note on this clone: Other nucleotide sequences in the sample specify the same CDR3. The chain carries TRBV9 and TRBJ2-1; 9 bases align to TRBD2. Germline V lookup: CDR1 SGDLS, CDR2 YYNGEE. This CDR3 has 15 residues. Germline trimming cut 2 bases from V and 3 bases from J; bases unmatched to any gene: 3. CDR3 region: CASSVVSGGYNEQFF. The CDR3 nucleotides are TGTGCCAGCAGCGTCGTTAGCGGGGGCTACAATGAGCAGTTCTTC.

The J gene is TRBJ1-1, the V gene TRBV11-2, with D tentatively TRBD1 (5 bases). The germline V and J ends were trimmed by 5 bases and 0 bases, with 13 bases remaining between them. The CDR3 consists of 15 residues. The germline V gene has CDR1 SGHAT and CDR2 FQNNGV. The CDR3 DNA follows: TGTGCCAGCAGCATAGGACACCTAATGAACACTGAAGCTTTCTTT. This translates into CASSIGHLMNTEAFF.

The chain uses TRBV18 and TRBJ1-5, with D perhaps TRBD1 (5 bases). Germline lookup yields CDR1 KGHSH and CDR2 LQKENI. CDR3 length: 15 amino acids. V lost 4 bases and J 5 bases, leaving 15 bases between the germline ends. CDR3 bases: TGTGCCAGCTCACTAACAGGAGGGACGGATCAGCCCCAGCATTTT. Translated: CASSLTGGTDQPQHF.

The V call is TRBV5-1, the J call TRBJ2-7; 7 nucleotides line up with TRBD2. Germline-derived CDR1 and CDR2 are SGHRS and YFSETQ. The CDR3 has 16 residues. The junction had 12 bases not matched to a gene; V was cut back by 4 bases and J by 2 bases. The CDR3 nucleotides read TGCGCCAGCAGCCAACACCGGACTAGTGATCCCTACGAGCAGTACTTC. The encoded protein is CASSQHRTSDPYEQYF.

The V and J genes are TRBV6-6 and TRBJ1-2, with D unresolved. This CDR3 contains 15 residues. CDR1 and CDR2 (germline): MNHNY, SVGAGI (reference sequence). V dropped 6 bases and J dropped 1 base, with 15 bases sitting between them. The chain's CDR3 is CASRPQKSFNYGYTF. The DNA of the CDR3 is TGTGCCAGCAGGCCTCAGAAATCATTTAACTATGGCTACACCTTC.

This clone was picked up a small number of times. V is TRBV4-3 and J is TRBJ1-4; tentatively, D is TRBD1 (5 bases). The V gene lost 2 bases and the J gene lost 7 bases, with 17 bases spanning the gap. The CDR3 totals 16 residues. The V gene's germline CDR1 is LGHNA and CDR2 YSLEER. In DNA form, the CDR3 reads TGCGCCAGCAGCCAAAATAGGCCCGGGGGTGGTGAAAAACTGTTTTTT. It translates to CASSQNRPGGGEKLFF.

This clone was picked up a small number of times. The chain joins TRBV9 to TRBJ2-7; 7 bases align to TRBD2. The J segment lost 0 bases and the V segment lost 0 bases, leaving 0 bases of the junction unmatched. CDR3 size: 14 residues. Germline CDR1 SGDLS, CDR2 YYNGEE. As DNA, the CDR3 is TGTGCCAGCAGCGTAGGCGGGAGCTCCTACGAGCAGTACTTC. Translated: CASSVGGSSYEQYF.

Comments on this clone: The identical CDR3 is also encoded by other nucleotide sequences in the sample. The chain carries TRBV5-1 and TRBJ1-1; D remains unclear. Deletions cut 2 bases from V and 2 bases from J, with 7 bases between. Germline V CDR1 and CDR2: SGHRS, YFSETQ. This CDR3 spans 13 amino acids. The CDR3 coding sequence is TGCGCCAGCAGCTTAGGCGGAAACACTGAAGCTTTCTTT. It codes for CASSLGGNTEAFF. Filled out from reference TRBV5-1 and TRBJ1-1, the complete variable domain reads KAGVTQTPRYLIKTRGQQVTLSCSPISGHRSVSWYQQTPGQGLQFLFEYFSETQRNKGNFPGRFSGRQFSNSRSEMNVSTLELGDSALYLCASSLGGNTEAFFGQGTRLTVV.

CDR3: CASSQTTMISYEQYF. In DNA form, the CDR3 reads TGTGCCAGCAGCCAAACTACCATGATCTCCTACGAGCAGTACTTC. The chain employs TRBV7-2 and TRBJ2-7; D not resolved. Per the germline V gene, CDR1 is SGHTA and CDR2 is FQGNSA. The CDR3 runs to 15 residues. V was shortened by 5 bases and J by 0 bases, with 14 bases between the two germline ends.

The V call is TRBV29-1, the J call TRBJ2-3; TRBD1 might be the D (5 bases). V was trimmed by 7 bases and J by 6 bases, leaving 23 bases between them. The CDR3 has 15 residues. Germline V CDR1 and CDR2: SQVTM, ANQGSEA. The CDR3 here is CSATPKGFPVDTQYF. In nucleotides, the CDR3 is TGCAGCGCGACCCCTAAGGGGTTCCCGGTGGATACGCAGTATTTT.

This chain uses TRBV7-6 with TRBJ2-2, with D possibly TRBD1 on 5 matching bases. Looked up from germline, CDR1 is SGHVS and CDR2 is FNYEAQ. Trimming pared 5 bases from V and 7 bases from J, leaving 14 bases between. The CDR3 extends over 14 amino acids. The DNA of the CDR3 is TGTGCCAGCAGCGTTCAGGGAACGGGCGGGGAGCTGTTTTTT. Amino acids: CASSVQGTGGELFF.

J is TRBJ1-5 and V is TRBV9; D remains ambiguous. The length of the CDR3 is 14 residues. V was shortened by 2 bases and J by 9 bases, with 15 bases between the two germline ends. Germline lookup yields CDR1 SGDLS and CDR2 YYNGEE. DNA for the CDR3: TGTGCCAGCAGCGTCGCGGTCAGCGGCGGGCCCCAGCATTTT. It specifies CASSVAVSGGPQHF.

The sample holds a few counts of this clone. The CDR3 DNA follows: TGTGCCAGCAGCTTAGACAGGGCGGATAGCAATCAGCCCCAGCATTTT. It translates to CASSLDRADSNQPQHF. The J gene is TRBJ1-5, the V gene TRBV11-3, with D perhaps TRBD1 (5 bases). V was clipped by 0 bases and J by 0 bases, with 9 bases between them. Looked up from germline, CDR1 is SGHNT and CDR2 is YENEEA. The CDR3 spans 16 residues.

V usage is TRBV4-3 and J usage is TRBJ2-1, with D perhaps TRBD2 (6 bases). The germline CDR1 and CDR2 sequences are LGHNA and YSLEER. Trimming took 3 bases from V and 2 from J, leaving 11 bases between them. The CDR3 consists of 15 residues. The CDR3 sequence: CASSQGGGAYNEQFF. In nucleotides, the CDR3 is TGCGCCAGCAGCCAGGGAGGAGGGGCCTACAATGAGCAGTTCTTC.

V gene TRBV12-3 or TRBV12-4 combines with J gene TRBJ1-2; D ambiguous. This CDR3 region has 13 residues. Trimming cost V 0 bases and J 5 bases, with 7 bases left between them. In DNA form, the CDR3 reads TGTGCCAGCAGTTTAGCGCGGGGATATGGCTACACCTTC. This codes for CASSLARGYGYTF.

The rearrangement joins TRBV6-6 to TRBJ1-6; TRBD1 aligns across 7 bases. CDR3 size: 15 residues. Trimming removed 6 bases from V and 7 bases from J; junction bases left unmatched: 9. Germline CDR1 and CDR2: MNHNY and SVGAGI (reference sequence). CDR3 sequence reads: CASRWDRNSNSPLHF. Here the CDR3 DNA reads TGTGCCAGCAGATGGGACAGAAACTCGAATTCACCCCTCCACTTT.